One and the same sample provided the 22 T cell receptor beta chains below, sequenced in a study of shared clonotypes between healthy human individuals. Using immunoSEQ multiplex PCR, the repertoire was profiled, and TCRdb retains in-frame clones only, with some absent. The profile shows more than 2 million clones, approximately 96% of them singletons. Sample: naive CD4+ T cells sorted from blood. The subset denotes: CD45RA+ positively selected. These receptor sequences come from a man younger than 30 in good health.

This chain connects TRBV18 to TRBJ2-7; possibly TRBD2 for D (5 bases). The germline V and J ends were trimmed by 5 bases and 2 bases, with 13 bases remaining between them. The germline V gene has CDR1 KGHSH and CDR2 LQKENI. The CDR3 is 14 amino acids. CDR3: CASSGAAGAYEQYF. The CDR3 bases are TGTGCCAGCTCAGGAGCCGCCGGGGCCTACGAGCAGTACTTC.

This chain uses TRBV4-1 with TRBJ1-1; 9 bases fit TRBD1. CDR3 size: 15 residues. Trimming at V came to 1 base and at J to 10 bases, leaving 10 bases not matched to a gene. The germline CDR1 and CDR2 sequences are MGHRA and YSYEKL. CDR3 in amino acids: CASSQGRDRVVGAFF. CDR3 nucleotides: TGCGCCAGCAGCCAAGGCCGGGACAGGGTGGTGGGAGCTTTCTTT.

This chain links TRBV11-2 with TRBJ2-2; TRBD2 matches at 12 bases. Per germline, CDR1 SGHAT and CDR2 FQNNGV. The CDR3 is 16 residues long. J was trimmed by 7 bases and V by 2 bases; bases with no gene match: 5. The CDR3 is CASSLRLAGVGGELFF. The CDR3 region has the DNA TGTGCCAGCAGCTTAAGACTAGCGGGAGTTGGCGGGGAGCTGTTTTTT.

This chain uses TRBV7-9 with TRBJ1-1; no reliable D call. Trimming cost V 5 bases and J 0 bases, with 10 bases left between them. CDR3 size: 14 residues. The germline V gene encodes CDR1 SEHNR and CDR2 FQNEAQ (reference sequence). The CDR3 bases are TGTGCCAGCAGCCAAGGACCGCTGAACACTGAAGCTTTCTTT. Protein product: CASSQGPLNTEAFF.

V is TRBV19 and J is TRBJ1-2, with 7 bases fitting TRBD1. The CDR3 sequence is 16 residues long. The V gene's germline CDR1 is LNHDA and CDR2 SQIVND (reference sequence). The junction had 17 bases not matched to a gene; V was cut back by 6 bases and J by 7 bases. The CDR3 here is CASRGDRTGSYGGYTF. In DNA form, the CDR3 reads TGTGCCAGTAGGGGGGACAGAACGGGGTCCTATGGTGGCTACACCTTC.

This clone was observed a single time. The J gene is TRBJ1-3, the V gene TRBV4-2; D unresolved. V dropped 0 bases and J dropped 0 bases, with 3 bases sitting between them. This CDR3 has 14 amino acids. In germline, CDR1 is LGHNA, CDR2 YNFKEQ. CDR3 DNA sequence: TGTGCCAGCAGCCAAGACGGCTCTGGAAACACCATATATTTT. This translates into CASSQDGSGNTIYF.

This clone was detected once. Other nucleotide sequences in the sample specify the same CDR3. The genes are TRBV18 and TRBJ1-2; D is unresolved. Germline lookup yields CDR1 KGHSH and CDR2 LQKENI. The CDR3 runs to 11 residues. Deletions cut 3 bases from V and 1 base from J, with 0 bases between. For the CDR3, the DNA is TGTGCCAGCTCACCTAACTATGGCTACACCTTC. This translates into CASSPNYGYTF.

This clone was counted once. The genes are TRBV27 and TRBJ2-7, with 9 bases aligning to TRBD2. CDR1 is MNHEY, CDR2 SMNVEV, per germline (reference sequence). J was trimmed by 2 bases and V by 5 bases; bases with no gene match: 7. The CDR3 totals 15 residues. CDR3 sequence: CASSDIAGVTYEQYF. The CDR3 DNA reads TGTGCCAGCAGTGATATAGCGGGGGTAACCTACGAGCAGTACTTC.

The gene calls are TRBV10-3 and TRBJ2-6, with a tentative D call TRBD2 (7 bases). V lost 8 bases and J lost 0, with 20 bases in between. The V gene's germline CDR1 is ENHRY and CDR2 SYGVKD. This CDR3 comprises 18 residues. Here the CDR3 reads CAIPGGTQPRSGANVLTF. The CDR3, as DNA: TGTGCCATCCCCGGGGGGACACAACCCCGCTCTGGGGCCAACGTCCTGACTTTC.

In regard to this clone: The junction and the germline gene differ at one end; a read error may be behind it. The V gene is TRBV7-7, the J gene TRBJ2-5, with a tentative D call TRBD1 (5 bases). Germline CDR1 SSHAT, CDR2 FNYEAQ (reference sequence). The CDR3 is 13 residues long. The CDR3 nucleotides read TGTGCTAGCAGCTCCGACAGCGTGGAGACCCAGTACTTC. It specifies CASSSDSVETQYF.

The chain recombines TRBV5-1 with TRBJ2-3; 7 bases are a match to TRBD2. Germline V gene sequence: CDR1 SGHRS, CDR2 YFSETQ. CDR3 size: 14 residues. Trimming removed 7 bases from V and 1 base from J; junction bases left unmatched: 6. CDR3: CASRRDYRTDTQYF. Here the CDR3 DNA reads TGCGCCAGCCGCCGGGACTACCGCACAGATACGCAGTATTTT. Full variable domain (missing parts from reference TRBV5-1 and TRBJ2-3): KAGVTQTPRYLIKTRGQQVTLSCSPISGHRSVSWYQQTPGQGLQFLFEYFSETQRNKGNFPGRFSGRQFSNSRSEMNVSTLELGDSALYLCASRRDYRTDTQYFGPGTRLTVL.

The chain joins TRBV6-1 to TRBJ1-6; 8 bases line up with TRBD1. The germline gives CDR1 MNHNS, CDR2 SASEGT. J gave up 8 bases and V 7 bases, and 10 bases lay outside the gene matches. This CDR3 comprises 15 residues. This chain's CDR3 is CASTPEDRVYSPLHF. CDR3 in DNA: TGTGCCAGCACACCGGAGGACAGGGTTTATTCACCCCTCCACTTT.

The chain has TRBV11-2 and TRBJ1-5, with D uncertain. CDR1 and CDR2 from the germline V gene are SGHAT and FQNNGV. V was trimmed by 2 bases and J by 0 bases, leaving 17 bases between them. This CDR3 region has 18 residues. CDR3 nucleotides: TGTGCCAGCAGCTTAAGCGTTGGAGCCGGGGATAGCAATCAGCCCCAGCATTTT. This sequence encodes CASSLSVGAGDSNQPQHF.

This clone was observed once. This chain links TRBV7-2 with TRBJ2-2; D gene unclear. This CDR3 contains 15 residues. Trimming cost V 4 bases and J 5 bases, with 14 bases left between them. Germline loops: CDR1 SGHTA, CDR2 FQGNSA. The CDR3 is CASSSDPGRTGELFF. The CDR3 DNA is TGTGCCAGCAGCTCAGACCCTGGGCGGACCGGGGAGCTGTTTTTT.

J is TRBJ1-5 and V is TRBV5-6; TRBD1 agrees at 9 bases. From germline, CDR1 is SGHDT and CDR2 YYEEEE. V was clipped by 3 bases and J by 7 bases; unmatched bases: 20. The CDR3 runs 19 residues. The CDR3 coding sequence is TGTGCCAGCAGCTCCATAGATTCCGGGACAGGGTCCTTCCGGCAGCCCCAGCATTTT. It yields the protein CASSSIDSGTGSFRQPQHF.

This clone showed up just once. The chain carries TRBV5-4 and TRBJ1-6; no clear D gene. The germline V gene encodes CDR1 SGHNT and CDR2 YYREEE (reference sequence). The CDR3 extends over 13 amino acids. Deletions cut 4 bases from V and 10 bases from J, with 12 bases between. CDR3 sequence: CASSPERVSPLHF. The CDR3, as DNA: TGTGCCAGCAGCCCCGAACGAGTCTCACCCCTCCACTTT. Based on the CDR3 plus reference TRBV5-4 and TRBJ1-6, the full variable domain is ETGVTQSPTHLIKTRGQQVTLRCSSQSGHNTVSWYQQALGQGPQFIFQYYREEENGRGNFPPRFSGLQFPNYSSELNVNALELDDSALYLCASSPERVSPLHFGNGTRLTVT.

The chain has TRBV19 and TRBJ1-5, with a tentative D call TRBD1 (5 bases). The V end lost 1 base, the J end lost 0 bases, and 7 bases lay between the germline ends. Germline CDR1 is LNHDA and CDR2 is SQIVND (reference sequence). This CDR3 has 15 amino acids. CDR3 sequence reads: CASSIATVSNQPQHF. CDR3 coding DNA: TGTGCCAGTAGTATAGCGACAGTTAGCAATCAGCCCCAGCATTTT.

The V gene is TRBV4-3, the J gene TRBJ2-2, with 7 bases aligning to TRBD1. Germline V gene data show CDR1 as LGHNA and CDR2 as YSLEER. V gave up 4 bases and J gave up 6 bases; unmatched junction bases: 5. The CDR3 runs 14 residues. The CDR3 sequence: CASSRFTGAGELFF. CDR3 DNA sequence: TGCGCCAGCAGCCGCTTCACAGGGGCCGGGGAGCTGTTTTTT.

The CDR3 DNA reads as TGCGCCAGCAGCTCGGGGGGTGAAGGTGGTCAGCCCCAGCATTTT. It yields the protein CASSSGGEGGQPQHF. This chain links TRBV5-1 with TRBJ1-5, with D perhaps TRBD1 (5 bases). This CDR3 contains 15 residues. The ends were cut back, 3 bases at V and 6 bases at J, with 16 bases in the middle. Germline values: CDR1 SGHRS, CDR2 YFSETQ. Full variable domain (outside the CDR3, taken from reference TRBV5-1 and TRBJ1-5): KAGVTQTPRYLIKTRGQQVTLSCSPISGHRSVSWYQQTPGQGLQFLFEYFSETQRNKGNFPGRFSGRQFSNSRSEMNVSTLELGDSALYLCASSSGGEGGQPQHFGDGTRLSIL.

This chain uses TRBV20-1 with TRBJ2-1; D is uncertain. CDR1 and CDR2 from the germline V gene are DFQATT and SNEGSKA (reference sequence). The V and J ends lost 6 bases and 4 bases respectively, with 7 bases between them. CDR3 length: 11 residues. The CDR3 is CSAGTYNEQFF. In DNA form, the CDR3 reads TGCAGTGCCGGTACGTACAATGAGCAGTTCTTC.

This chain uses TRBV6-1 with TRBJ1-5; D unresolved. The CDR3 contains 15 residues. CDR1 and CDR2 from the germline V gene are MNHNS and SASEGT. V dropped 1 base and J dropped 4 bases, with 11 bases sitting between them. The CDR3 here is CASSEDLSENQPQHF. CDR3 nucleotide sequence: TGTGCCAGCAGTGAAGATCTGTCGGAGAATCAGCCCCAGCATTTT.

The chain joins TRBV28 to TRBJ1-1; 7 nucleotides match TRBD1. The CDR3 has 13 residues. The germline gives CDR1 MDHEN, CDR2 SYDVKM. V dropped 3 bases and J dropped 3; count of bases not matched to a gene: 1. As DNA, the CDR3 is TGTGCCAGCAGTTTCGACAGGGACACTGAAGCTTTCTTT. Protein sequence: CASSFDRDTEAFF.